Below, one TCR beta chain is given with its context. What it recognizes is unknown. The data derive from a study of PD-1 blockade in classical Hodgkin lymphoma. Documented time point: newly diagnosed, previously untreated cHL patient sample. The repertoire was sequenced with immunoSEQ multiplex PCR; TCRdb's copy has only in-frame clones and lacks some. Altogether around 30,000 clones are present, roughly nine tenths being singletons, with the ten largest covering around 3.8%. Germline V lookup: CDR1 MDHEN, CDR2 SYDVKM. The CDR3 runs 19 residues. After removal of 2 bases from V and 7 bases from J, the junction contained 18 bases not matched to a gene. Study results and caveats: Newly diagnosed patients reportedly had lower baseline TCR diversity than healthy donors.

This TCR came from a human donor with classical Hodgkin lymphoma. This chain uses TRBV28 with TRBJ2-5; 11 nucleotides agree with TRBD1. Sequencing input: peripheral blood mononuclear cells (PBMCs). The CDR3 loop is CASSLISGTGGALDATQYF. The CDR3, as DNA: TGTGCCAGCAGTTTAATATCAGGGACAGGGGGTGCTCTGGATGCGACCCAGTACTTC.